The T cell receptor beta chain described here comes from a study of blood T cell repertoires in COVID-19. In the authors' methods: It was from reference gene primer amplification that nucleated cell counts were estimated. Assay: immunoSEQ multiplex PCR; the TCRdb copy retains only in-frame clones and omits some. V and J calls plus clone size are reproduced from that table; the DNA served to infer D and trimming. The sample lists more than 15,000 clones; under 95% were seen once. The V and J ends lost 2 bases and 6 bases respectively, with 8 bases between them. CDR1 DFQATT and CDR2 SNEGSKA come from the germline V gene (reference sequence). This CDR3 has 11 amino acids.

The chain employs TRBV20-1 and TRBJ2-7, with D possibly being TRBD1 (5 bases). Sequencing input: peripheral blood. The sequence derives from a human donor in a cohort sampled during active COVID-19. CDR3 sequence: CSARSGFEQYF. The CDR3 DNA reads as TGCAGTGCTAGATCAGGGTTCGAGCAGTACTTC.